In this sample, the clone carrying this T cell receptor (beta chain) turned up a few times. The antigen remains unidentified. The data originate from a study of T cells in Graves' hyperthyroidism and ophthalmopathy. Study at large: Peripheral blood specimens were obtained at initial diagnosis, prior to any treatment.

Uncontrolled infection, other autoimmune disease, pregnancy or lactation led to exclusion. Study conclusions and caveats: Most thyroid clonotypes with frequency above 0.001 were detected in blood.

Trimming shortened V by 10 bases and J by 1 base, and 10 bases separated the two germline ends. Germline-derived CDR1 and CDR2 are MDHEN and SYDVKM. The CDR3 consists of 12 residues. There were TCR beta CDR3 regions amplified from RNA transcripts. The study used the HTBI primer set for a first-round RT-PCR of the TCR CDR3. TCRdb re-analysed the multiplex PCR reads in MiXCR, keeping a single row per CDR3 protein. The table has about 400,000 distinct CDR3 sequences, under 15% seen once. This receptor was taken from a woman aged 25 to 39 with Graves' hyperthyroidism. This chain connects TRBV28 to TRBJ1-1; D is ambiguous. Sequencing was carried out using blood. The CDR3 coding sequence is TGTGCCACATCGGCAGGGAACACTGAAGCTTTCTTT. Amino acids: CATSAGNTEAFF.